These T cell receptor beta chains were read from a single sample in a study of blood T cell repertoires in COVID-19. Assay used: immunoSEQ multiplex PCR; TCRdb lists only in-frame clones, some missing. The sample holds 120,000 or so clones, more than 90% seen once. Specimen: peripheral blood. These receptors were obtained from a man aged 45-65 years with active COVID-19. CDR3s include the opening cysteine and the closing phenylalanine or tryptophan. A D gene is named only where the DNA matches it firmly. Only some rows state a clone size, as once, few, many or a class for expanded clones.

>TRBJ1-4|.|TRBV19|.
TGTGCCAGTAGTATAGTCAGGGGCCCTAATGAAAAACTGTTTTTT
CASSIVRGPNEKLFF
>TRBJ2-3|few|TRBV21-1|.
TGTGCCAGCAGCATCTGTAAGGTTGACGGGAGCGGGGAGCTGGATACGCAGTATTTT
CASSICKVDGSGELDTQYF
>TRBJ2-3|.|TRBV7-3|.
TGTGCCAGCAGCTTACCTAATACTACGCAGTATTTT
CASSLPNTTQYF
>TRBJ2-2|.|TRBV2|TRBD1
TGTGCCAGCCGGCTCGACAGGGGCTCTGTTACCGGGGAGCTGTTTTTT
CASRLDRGSVTGELFF
>TRBJ2-1|.|TRBV24-1|.
TGTGCCACCTCAGGGGTGCCCTACAATGAGCAGTTCTTC
CATSGVPYNEQFF
>TRBJ2-1|.|TRBV7-2|TRBD2
TGTGCCAGCAGCTTAGAACTAGCGGGAGTATCCGGTGAGCAGTTCTTC
CASSLELAGVSGEQFF
>TRBJ2-1|.|TRBV5-6|TRBD1
TGTGCCAGCAGCCTTAAGACAGGGGTGGTCTACAATGAGCAGTTCTTC
CASSLKTGVVYNEQFF
>TRBJ2-3|.|TRBV7-9|TRBD2
TGTGCCAGCAGCTCACTAGCGGGGGTGGGAGATACGCAGTATTTT
CASSSLAGVGDTQYF
>TRBJ2-2|.|TRBV9|.
TGTGCCAGCAGCGGACAGGTTAACACCGGGGAGCTGTTTTTT
CASSGQVNTGELFF
>TRBJ1-5|.|TRBV23-1|.
TGCGCCAGCAGTCAATCACCTCCGGGGTATAGCAATCAGCCCCAGCATTTT
CASSQSPPGYSNQPQHF
>TRBJ1-5|.|TRBV19|TRBD1
TGTGCCAGTAGCTATGCCCCGGGACAGGGGGATAACCAGCCCCAGCATTTT
CASSYAPGQGDNQPQHF
>TRBJ1-1|.|TRBV6-4|TRBD1
TGTGCCAGCAGTGTGTCCGCGACAGGGCGCACTGAAGCTTTCTTT
CASSVSATGRTEAFF